This T cell receptor (beta chain) was sequenced in a study of blood T cell repertoires in COVID-19. Study in general: Samples of COVID-19 (acute and convalescent) were obtained from the United States, Italy and Spain. T cells, B-cell-depleted T cells, or PBMCs supplied cDNA or gDNA.

Original methodology: Reference gene primer amplification gave nucleated cell count estimates. Data came from immunoSEQ multiplex PCR; TCRdb stores just in-frame clones and leaves some out. V and J calls and clone size are copied from that table; D and trimming were computed from the DNA. Found here are 250,000 or so clones, almost 85% of them singletons; the top ten hold 4% to 4.5%. Germline V gene lookup returns CDR1 MNHNS and CDR2 SASEGT. The CDR3 runs 15 residues. The ends lost 2 bases at V and 1 base at J; junction bases unmatched: 4. The specimen sequenced was peripheral blood. The clonotype originates from a man aged 50-59 years with acute or convalescent COVID-19. The chain recombines TRBV6-1 with TRBJ1-1, with 7 bases that match TRBD1. The chain's CDR3 is CASSEPGQPNTEAFF. The DNA of the CDR3 is TGTGCCAGCAGTGAACCGGGACAGCCGAACACTGAAGCTTTCTTT.